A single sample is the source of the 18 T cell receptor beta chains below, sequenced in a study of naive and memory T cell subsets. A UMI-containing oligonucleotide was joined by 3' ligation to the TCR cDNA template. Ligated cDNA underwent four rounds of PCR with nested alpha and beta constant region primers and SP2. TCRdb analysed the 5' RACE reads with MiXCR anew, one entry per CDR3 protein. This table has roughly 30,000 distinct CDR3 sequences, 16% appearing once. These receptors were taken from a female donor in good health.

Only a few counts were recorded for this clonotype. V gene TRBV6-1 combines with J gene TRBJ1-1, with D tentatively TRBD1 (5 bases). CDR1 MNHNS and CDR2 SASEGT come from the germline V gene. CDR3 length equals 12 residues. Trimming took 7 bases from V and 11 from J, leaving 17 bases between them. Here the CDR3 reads CASTPGSGIAFF. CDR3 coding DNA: TGTGCCAGCACCCCGGGATCAGGGATCGCTTTCTTT.

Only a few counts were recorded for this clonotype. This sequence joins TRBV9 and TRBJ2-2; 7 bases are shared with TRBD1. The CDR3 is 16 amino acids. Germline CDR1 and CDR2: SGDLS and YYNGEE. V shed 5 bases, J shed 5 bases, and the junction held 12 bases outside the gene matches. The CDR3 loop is CASRETGDRRTGELFF. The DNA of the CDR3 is TGTGCCAGCAGGGAAACAGGGGATCGCAGGACCGGGGAGCTGTTTTTT. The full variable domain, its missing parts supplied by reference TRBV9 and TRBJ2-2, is DSGVTQTPKHLITATGQRVTLRCSPRSGDLSVYWYQQSLDQGLQFLIQYYNGEERAKGNILERFSAQQFPDLHSELNLSSLELGDSALYFCASRETGDRRTGELFFGEGSRLTVL.

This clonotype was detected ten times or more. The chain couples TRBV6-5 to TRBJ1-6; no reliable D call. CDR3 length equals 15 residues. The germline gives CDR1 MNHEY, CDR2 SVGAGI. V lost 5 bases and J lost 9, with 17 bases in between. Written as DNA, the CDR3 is TGTGCCAGCAGTACCCAGACATTCGGTAGTTCACCCCTCCACTTT. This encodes CASSTQTFGSSPLHF.

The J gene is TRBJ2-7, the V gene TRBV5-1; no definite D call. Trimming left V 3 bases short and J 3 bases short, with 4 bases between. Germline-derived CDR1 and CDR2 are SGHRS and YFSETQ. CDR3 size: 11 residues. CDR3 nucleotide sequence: TGCGCCAGCAGCTGGGGCTACGAGCAGTACTTC. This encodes CASSWGYEQYF.

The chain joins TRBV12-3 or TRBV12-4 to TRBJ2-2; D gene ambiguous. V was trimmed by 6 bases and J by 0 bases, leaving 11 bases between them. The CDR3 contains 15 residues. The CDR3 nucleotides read TGTGCCAGCAGGAGACTCAACACGAACACCGGGGAGCTGTTTTTT. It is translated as CASRRLNTNTGELFF.

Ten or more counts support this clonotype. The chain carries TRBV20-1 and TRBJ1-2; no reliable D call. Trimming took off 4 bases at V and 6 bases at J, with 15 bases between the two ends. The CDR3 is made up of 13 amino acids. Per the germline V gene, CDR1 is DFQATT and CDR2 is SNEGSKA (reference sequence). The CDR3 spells CSATRLTRDGYTF. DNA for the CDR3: TGCAGTGCTACCCGACTCACGCGCGATGGCTACACCTTC.

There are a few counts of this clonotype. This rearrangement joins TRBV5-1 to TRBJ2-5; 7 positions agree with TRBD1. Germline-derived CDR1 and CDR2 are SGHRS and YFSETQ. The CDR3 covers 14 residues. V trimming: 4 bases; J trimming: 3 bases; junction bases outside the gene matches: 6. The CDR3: CASSQQTGKETQYF. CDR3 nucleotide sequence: TGCGCCAGCAGCCAACAGACAGGGAAAGAGACCCAGTACTTC.

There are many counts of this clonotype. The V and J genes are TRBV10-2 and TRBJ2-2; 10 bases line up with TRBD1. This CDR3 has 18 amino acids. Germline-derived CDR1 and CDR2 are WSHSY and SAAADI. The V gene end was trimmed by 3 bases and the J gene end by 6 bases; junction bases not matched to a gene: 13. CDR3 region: CASSDPRRQGAHSGELFF. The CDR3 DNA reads TGCGCCAGCAGTGACCCCCGTCGACAGGGGGCGCATTCCGGGGAGCTGTTTTTT.

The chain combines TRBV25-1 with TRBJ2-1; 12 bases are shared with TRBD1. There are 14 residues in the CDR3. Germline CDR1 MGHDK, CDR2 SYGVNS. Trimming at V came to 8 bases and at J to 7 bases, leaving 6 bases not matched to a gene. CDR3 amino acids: CASGGQGALNEQFF. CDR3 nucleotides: TGTGCCAGCGGGGGACAGGGGGCTTTAAATGAGCAGTTCTTC. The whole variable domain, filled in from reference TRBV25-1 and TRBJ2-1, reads EADIYQTPRYLVIGTGKKITLECSQTMGHDKMYWYQQDPGMELHLIHYSYGVNSTEKGDLSSESTVSRIRTEHFPLTLESARPSHTSQYLCASGGQGALNEQFFGPGTRLTVL.

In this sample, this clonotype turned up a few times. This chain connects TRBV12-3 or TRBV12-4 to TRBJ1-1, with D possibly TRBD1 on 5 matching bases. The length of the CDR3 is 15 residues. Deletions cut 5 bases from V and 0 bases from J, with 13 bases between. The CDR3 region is CASSPRQSMNTEAFF. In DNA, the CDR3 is TGTGCCAGCAGTCCCCGACAGAGCATGAACACTGAAGCTTTCTTT.

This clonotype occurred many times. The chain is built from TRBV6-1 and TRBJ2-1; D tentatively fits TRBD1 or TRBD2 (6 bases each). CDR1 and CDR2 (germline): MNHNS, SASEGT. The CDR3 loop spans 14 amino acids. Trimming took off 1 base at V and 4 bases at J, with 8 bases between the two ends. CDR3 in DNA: TGTGCCAGCAGTGAAGAAGGGGGGTACAATGAGCAGTTCTTC. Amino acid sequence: CASSEEGGYNEQFF.

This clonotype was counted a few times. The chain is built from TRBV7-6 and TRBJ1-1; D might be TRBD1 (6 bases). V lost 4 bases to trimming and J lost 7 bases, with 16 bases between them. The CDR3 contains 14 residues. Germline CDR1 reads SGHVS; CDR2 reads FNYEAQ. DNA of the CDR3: TGTGCCAGCAGCTATTCATCAGGGGACGGTGAAGCTTTCTTT. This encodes CASSYSSGDGEAFF.

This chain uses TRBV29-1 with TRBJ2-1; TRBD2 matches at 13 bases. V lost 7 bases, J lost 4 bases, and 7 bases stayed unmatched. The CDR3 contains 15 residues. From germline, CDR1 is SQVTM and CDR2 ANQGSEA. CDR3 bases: TGCAGCGCCCGAGGGACTAGCGGGGAGTACAATGAGCAGTTCTTC. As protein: CSARGTSGEYNEQFF.

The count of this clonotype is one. The CDR3 reads CASRATGTKGETQYF. The CDR3 nucleotides are TGTGCCAGCAGGGCCACCGGGACAAAGGGAGAGACCCAGTACTTC. The J gene is TRBJ2-5, the V gene TRBV12-3 or TRBV12-4; TRBD1 might be the D (6 bases). This CDR3 is built from 15 residues. V was cut by 6 bases and J by 4 bases, with 18 bases left in between.

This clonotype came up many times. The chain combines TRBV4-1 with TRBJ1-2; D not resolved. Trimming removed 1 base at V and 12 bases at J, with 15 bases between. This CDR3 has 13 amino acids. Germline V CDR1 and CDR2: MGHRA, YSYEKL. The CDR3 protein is CASSQVNEGRDTF. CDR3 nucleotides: TGCGCCAGCAGCCAAGTTAATGAGGGTCGCGACACCTTC.

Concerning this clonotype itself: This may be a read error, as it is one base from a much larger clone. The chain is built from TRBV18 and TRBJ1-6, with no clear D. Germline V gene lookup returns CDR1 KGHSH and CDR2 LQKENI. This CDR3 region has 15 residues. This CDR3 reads CASSPRQEYNSPLRF. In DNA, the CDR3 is TGTGCCAGCTCACCACGGCAGGAATATAATTCACCCCTCCGCTTT.

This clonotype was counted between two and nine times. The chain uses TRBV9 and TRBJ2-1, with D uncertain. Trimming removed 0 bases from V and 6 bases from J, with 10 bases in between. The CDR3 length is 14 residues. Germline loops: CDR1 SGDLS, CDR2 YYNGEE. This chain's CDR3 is CASSVDISGNEQFF. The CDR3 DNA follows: TGTGCCAGCAGCGTAGATATCTCAGGCAATGAGCAGTTCTTC.

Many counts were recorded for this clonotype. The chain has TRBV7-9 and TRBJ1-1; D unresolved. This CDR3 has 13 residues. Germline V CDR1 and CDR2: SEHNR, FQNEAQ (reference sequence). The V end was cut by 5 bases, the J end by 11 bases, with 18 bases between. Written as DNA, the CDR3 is TGTGCCAGCAGCCACAGCTCGTCCCCCGGTGCTTTCTTT. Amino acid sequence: CASSHSSSPGAFF.